This T cell receptor (beta chain) was obtained from a study of T cells after posttransplantation cyclophosphamide. Treatment was busulfan-fludarabine conditioning, a marrow graft, and cyclophosphamide on days +3 and +4. The study's findings and limits: Tissue-infiltrating T cells from skin or gut overlapped little with blood T cells. Recipient CMV seropositivity and CMV reactivation strongly tracked TRB clonality.

In the case of this clone: The antigen is unknown.

The CDR3 totals 17 residues. Germline V gene data show CDR1 as LGHNA and CDR2 as YSLEER. V trimming: 4 bases; J trimming: 2 bases; junction bases outside the gene matches: 11. The method was immunoSEQ multiplex PCR; TCRdb's version includes in-frame clones alone and lacks a portion of them. The data show 6,000 or so clones, 82% seen once. The sequence came from a male patient aged 50 to 59 who received an allogeneic stem cell transplant from a related donor and was CMV-positive. Some of these T cells may belong to the graft donor. Sequencing used CD4+ T cells sorted from blood, obtained approximately 380 days after allogeneic stem cell transplant with posttransplant cyclophosphamide. The genes are TRBV4-3 and TRBJ2-3; TRBD2 matches 8 bases. The CDR3 is CASSRSGAGDVTDTQYF. DNA for the CDR3: TGCGCCAGCAGCCGGTCGGGAGCGGGGGATGTCACAGATACGCAGTATTTT.